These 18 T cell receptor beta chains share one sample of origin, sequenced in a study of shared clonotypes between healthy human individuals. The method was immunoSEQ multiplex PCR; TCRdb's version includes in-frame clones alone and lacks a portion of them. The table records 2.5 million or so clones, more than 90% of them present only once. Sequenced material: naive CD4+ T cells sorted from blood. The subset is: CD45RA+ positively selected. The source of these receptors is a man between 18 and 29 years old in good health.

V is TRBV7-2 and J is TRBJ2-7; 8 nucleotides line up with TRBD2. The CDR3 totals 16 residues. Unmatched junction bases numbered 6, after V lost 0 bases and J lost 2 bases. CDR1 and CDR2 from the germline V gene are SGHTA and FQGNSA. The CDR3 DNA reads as TGTGCCAGCAGCTTAGCGGCGGGAGGATCCACCTACGAGCAGTACTTC. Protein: CASSLAAGGSTYEQYF.

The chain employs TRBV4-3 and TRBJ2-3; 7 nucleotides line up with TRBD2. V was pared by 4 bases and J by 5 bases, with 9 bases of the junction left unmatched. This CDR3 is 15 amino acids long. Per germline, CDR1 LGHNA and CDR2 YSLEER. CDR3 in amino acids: CASSRRAAGEDTQYF. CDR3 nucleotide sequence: TGCGCCAGCAGCCGCCGGGCTGCGGGAGAAGATACGCAGTATTTT.

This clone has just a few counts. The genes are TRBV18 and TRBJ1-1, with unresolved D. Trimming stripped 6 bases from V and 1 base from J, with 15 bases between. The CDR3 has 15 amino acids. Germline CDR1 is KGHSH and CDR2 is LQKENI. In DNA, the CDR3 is TGTGCCAGCTCCCCGAAAAAGAGCGGGAACACTGAAGCTTTCTTT. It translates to CASSPKKSGNTEAFF.

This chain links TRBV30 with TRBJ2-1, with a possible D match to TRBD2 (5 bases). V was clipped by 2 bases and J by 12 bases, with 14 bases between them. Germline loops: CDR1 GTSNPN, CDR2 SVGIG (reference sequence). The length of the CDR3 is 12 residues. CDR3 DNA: TGTGCCTGGAGTATTAGCGTTAACTTGCAGTTCTTC. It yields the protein CAWSISVNLQFF.

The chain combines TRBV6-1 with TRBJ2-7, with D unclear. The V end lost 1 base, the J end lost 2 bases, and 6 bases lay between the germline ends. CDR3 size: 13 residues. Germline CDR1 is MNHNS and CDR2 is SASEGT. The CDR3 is CASSEEAPYEQYF. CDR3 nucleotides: TGTGCCAGCAGTGAAGAGGCCCCCTACGAGCAGTACTTC.

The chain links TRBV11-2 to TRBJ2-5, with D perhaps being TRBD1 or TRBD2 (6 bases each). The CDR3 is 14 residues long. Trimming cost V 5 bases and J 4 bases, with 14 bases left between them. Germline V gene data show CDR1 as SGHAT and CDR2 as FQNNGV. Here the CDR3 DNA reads TGTGCCAGCAGCACGGGACACGGGGGAGAGACCCAGTACTTC. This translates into CASSTGHGGETQYF.

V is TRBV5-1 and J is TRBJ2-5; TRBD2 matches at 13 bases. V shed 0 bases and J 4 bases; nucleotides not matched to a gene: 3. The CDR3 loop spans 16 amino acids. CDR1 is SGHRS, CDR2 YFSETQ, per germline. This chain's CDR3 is CASSLVRLAGGETQYF. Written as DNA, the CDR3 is TGCGCCAGCAGCTTGGTTCGACTAGCGGGGGGAGAGACCCAGTACTTC. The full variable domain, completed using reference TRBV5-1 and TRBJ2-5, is KAGVTQTPRYLIKTRGQQVTLSCSPISGHRSVSWYQQTPGQGLQFLFEYFSETQRNKGNFPGRFSGRQFSNSRSEMNVSTLELGDSALYLCASSLVRLAGGETQYFGPGTRLLVL.

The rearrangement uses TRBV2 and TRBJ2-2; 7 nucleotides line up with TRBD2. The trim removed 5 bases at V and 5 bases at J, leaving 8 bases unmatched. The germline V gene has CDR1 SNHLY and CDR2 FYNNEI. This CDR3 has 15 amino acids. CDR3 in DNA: TGTGCCAGCAGTCGCTCCGGCGGGGGTACCGGGGAGCTGTTTTTT. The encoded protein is CASSRSGGGTGELFF.

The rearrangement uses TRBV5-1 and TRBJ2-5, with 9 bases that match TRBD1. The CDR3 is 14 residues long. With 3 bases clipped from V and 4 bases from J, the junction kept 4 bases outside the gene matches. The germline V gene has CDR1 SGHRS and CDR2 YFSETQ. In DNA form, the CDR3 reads TGCGCCAGCAGCTGGGGGGACAGGGCAGAGACCCAGTACTTC. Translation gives CASSWGDRAETQYF. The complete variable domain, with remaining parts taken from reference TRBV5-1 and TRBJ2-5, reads KAGVTQTPRYLIKTRGQQVTLSCSPISGHRSVSWYQQTPGQGLQFLFEYFSETQRNKGNFPGRFSGRQFSNSRSEMNVSTLELGDSALYLCASSWGDRAETQYFGPGTRLLVL.

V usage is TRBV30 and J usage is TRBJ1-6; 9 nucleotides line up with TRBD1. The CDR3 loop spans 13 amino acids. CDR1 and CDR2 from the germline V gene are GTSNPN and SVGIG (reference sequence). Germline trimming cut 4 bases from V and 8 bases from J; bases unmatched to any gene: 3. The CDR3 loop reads CAWMTGGDSPLHF. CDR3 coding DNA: TGTGCCTGGATGACAGGGGGTGATTCACCCCTCCACTTT. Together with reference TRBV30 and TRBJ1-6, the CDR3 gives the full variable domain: SQTIHQWPATLVQPVGSPLSLECTVEGTSNPNLYWYRQAAGRGLQLLFYSVGIGQISSEVPQNLSASRPQDRQFILSSKKLLLSDSGFYLCAWMTGGDSPLHFGNGTRLTVT.

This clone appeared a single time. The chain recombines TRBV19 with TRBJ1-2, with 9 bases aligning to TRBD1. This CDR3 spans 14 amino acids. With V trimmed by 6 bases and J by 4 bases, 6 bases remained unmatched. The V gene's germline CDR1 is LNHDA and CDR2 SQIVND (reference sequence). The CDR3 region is CASSTGQGIYGYTF. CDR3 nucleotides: TGTGCCAGTAGCACGGGACAGGGTATCTATGGCTACACCTTC.

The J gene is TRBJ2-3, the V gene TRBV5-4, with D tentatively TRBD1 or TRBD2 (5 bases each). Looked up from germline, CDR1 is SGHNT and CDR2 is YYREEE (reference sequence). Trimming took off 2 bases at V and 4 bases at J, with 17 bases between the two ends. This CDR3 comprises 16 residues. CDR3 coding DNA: TGTGCCAGCAGCTTCGTTGCAGGGAGCTGGGCAGATACGCAGTATTTT. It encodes CASSFVAGSWADTQYF.

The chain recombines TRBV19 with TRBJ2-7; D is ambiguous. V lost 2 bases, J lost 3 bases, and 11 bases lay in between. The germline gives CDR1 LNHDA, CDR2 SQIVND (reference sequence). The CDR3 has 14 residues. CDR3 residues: CASSIRVGNYEQYF. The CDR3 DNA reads TGTGCCAGTAGTATAAGGGTCGGAAACTACGAGCAGTACTTC.

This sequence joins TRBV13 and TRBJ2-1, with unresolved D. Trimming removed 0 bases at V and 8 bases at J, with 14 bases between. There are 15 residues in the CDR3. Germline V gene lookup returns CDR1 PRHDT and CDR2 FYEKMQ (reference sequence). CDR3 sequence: CASSLGSWLLDEQFF. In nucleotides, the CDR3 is TGTGCCAGCAGCTTAGGCAGTTGGCTATTGGATGAGCAGTTCTTC.

Here the CDR3 DNA reads TGTGCCAGCACTGGGGGCGCGACCTATGGCTACACCTTC. Translation: CASTGGATYGYTF. The J gene is TRBJ1-2, the V gene TRBV2; weak D call: TRBD1 (6 bases). The CDR3 extends over 13 amino acids. Germline lookup yields CDR1 SNHLY and CDR2 FYNNEI. The V end was cut by 7 bases, the J end by 4 bases, with 13 bases between.

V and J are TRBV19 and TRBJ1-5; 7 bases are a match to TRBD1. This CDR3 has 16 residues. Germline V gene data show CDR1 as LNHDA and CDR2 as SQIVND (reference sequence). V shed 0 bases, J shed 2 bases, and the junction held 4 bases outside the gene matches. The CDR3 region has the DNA TGTGCCAGTAGTATAGATTCGGGGACAGGCAATCAGCCCCAGCATTTT. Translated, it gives CASSIDSGTGNQPQHF.

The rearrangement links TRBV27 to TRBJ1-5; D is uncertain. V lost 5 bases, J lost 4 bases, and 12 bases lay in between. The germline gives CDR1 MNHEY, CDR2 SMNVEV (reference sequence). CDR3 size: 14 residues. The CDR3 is CASSIDGHNQPQHF. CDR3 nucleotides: TGTGCCAGCAGTATAGACGGTCATAATCAGCCCCAGCATTTT.

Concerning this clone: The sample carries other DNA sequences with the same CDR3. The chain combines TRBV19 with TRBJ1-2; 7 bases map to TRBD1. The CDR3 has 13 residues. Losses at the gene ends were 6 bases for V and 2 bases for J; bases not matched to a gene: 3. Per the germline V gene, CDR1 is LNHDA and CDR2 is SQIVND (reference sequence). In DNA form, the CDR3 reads TGTGCCAGTAGCCCGGGACAGAACTATGGCTACACCTTC. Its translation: CASSPGQNYGYTF.